This entry describes one T cell receptor (beta chain). Only in-frame clones appear in the TCRdb table, and some are missing; sequencing was by immunoSEQ multiplex PCR. This table holds roughly 75,000 clones, 75% to 90% found once. The data stem from a study of blood T cell repertoires in COVID-19. CDR3 size: 13 residues. V is TRBV21-1 and J is TRBJ2-5; TRBD2, as called in the table, went unchecked against the DNA. TRBV21-1 is tagged as a pseudogene. Material: peripheral blood. The clonotype was recovered from a man aged 60 to 69 with acute or convalescent COVID-19. This CDR3 reads CGEVAPEEETQYF. CDR3 in DNA: TGTGGTGAAGTCGCCCCCGAGGAAGAGACCCAGTACTTC.